Each of the 20 T cell receptor beta chains below was sequenced from the same sample in a study of blood T cell repertoires in COVID-19. The assay was immunoSEQ multiplex PCR, and TCRdb's table has in-frame clones only and misses some. The sample lists approximately 180,000 clones; about 85% were seen once. The sequenced sample was peripheral blood. The receptors come from a person between 70 and 80 years old with COVID-19, enrolled during active disease.

A single count supports this clone. The V call is TRBV2, the J call TRBJ1-4; 8 bases map to TRBD1. With 1 base clipped from V and 5 bases from J, the junction kept 3 bases outside the gene matches. The CDR3 totals 15 residues. Germline V gene lookup returns CDR1 SNHLY and CDR2 FYNNEI. CDR3 residues: CASSEVTGGNEKLFF. In DNA, the CDR3 is TGTGCCAGCAGTGAAGTAACAGGGGGAAATGAAAAACTGTTTTTT. Using reference TRBV2 and TRBJ1-4 for the parts outside the CDR3, the full variable domain is EPEVTQTPSHQVTQMGQEVILRCVPISNHLYFYWYRQILGQKVEFLVSFYNNEISEKSEIFDDQFSVERPDGSNFTLKIRSTKLEDSAMYFCASSEVTGGNEKLFFGSGTQLSVL.

The chain uses TRBV7-8 and TRBJ1-2; D is possibly TRBD1 (5 bases). Between the trimmed V and J ends, which lost 0 bases and 3 bases, there was a span of 8 bases. The CDR3 extends over 14 amino acids. From germline, CDR1 is SGHVS and CDR2 FQNEAQ. CDR3 sequence: CASSLASRDYGYTF. CDR3 bases: TGTGCCAGCAGCTTAGCGTCCAGGGACTATGGCTACACCTTC.

The genes are TRBV27 and TRBJ1-3; no clear D. The V end was cut by 5 bases, the J end by 0 bases, with 11 bases between. This CDR3 comprises 15 residues. CDR1 is MNHEY and CDR2 is SMNVEV in the germline V gene (reference sequence). The CDR3 is CASSPRSSSGNTIYF. The CDR3 bases are TGTGCCAGCAGTCCCCGGTCGAGCTCTGGAAACACCATATATTTT.

This clone was counted only a few times. The J gene is TRBJ1-5, the V gene TRBV28; 7 bases match TRBD1. This CDR3 comprises 14 residues. The V gene end was trimmed by 3 bases and the J gene end by 7 bases; junction bases not matched to a gene: 6. Germline values: CDR1 MDHEN, CDR2 SYDVKM. The CDR3 sequence is CASSLVHRGQPQHF. The CDR3 DNA follows: TGTGCCAGCAGTTTGGTGCACAGGGGCCAGCCCCAGCATTTT.

The chain is built from TRBV6-5 and TRBJ2-6; D gene ambiguous. Trimming pared 6 bases from V and 10 bases from J, leaving 10 bases between. This CDR3 is 12 amino acids long. Germline-derived CDR1 and CDR2 are MNHEY and SVGAGI. CDR3 bases: TGTGCCAGCAGCATCAGTATTAACGTCCTGACTTTC. Translating it yields CASSISINVLTF.

CDR3 sequence (DNA): TGTGCCATCCATAGCGGGCAGAGCACCGGGGAGCTGTTTTTT. Protein: CAIHSGQSTGELFF. The genes are TRBV28 and TRBJ2-2; 7 bases align to TRBD2. The CDR3 loop spans 14 amino acids. The V gene end was trimmed by 10 bases and the J gene end by 4 bases; junction bases not matched to a gene: 9. CDR1 MDHEN and CDR2 SYDVKM come from the germline V gene.

The chain has TRBV7-9 and TRBJ2-1, with 10 bases identical to TRBD1. Germline CDR1 is SEHNR and CDR2 is FQNEAQ (reference sequence). This CDR3 spans 16 amino acids. The V gene end was trimmed by 5 bases and the J gene end by 4 bases; junction bases not matched to a gene: 8. The DNA for the CDR3 is TGTGCCAGCAGCCCCGGACAGGGGGAGTTGTACAATGAGCAGTTCTTC. Translation: CASSPGQGELYNEQFF.

This rearrangement joins TRBV29-1 to TRBJ2-7, with no clear D. Deletions cut 4 bases from V and 0 bases from J, with 10 bases between. Germline CDR1 and CDR2: SQVTM and ANQGSEA. This CDR3 is built from 13 residues. The CDR3: CSVVSAGSYEQYF. In DNA form, the CDR3 reads TGCAGCGTTGTTTCTGCCGGCTCCTACGAGCAGTACTTC.

The chain links TRBV4-3 to TRBJ2-1, with D possibly matching TRBD2 (5 bases). The CDR3 has 14 residues. Trimming took off 1 base at V and 6 bases at J, with 10 bases between the two ends. Germline CDR1 LGHNA, CDR2 YSLEER. Written as DNA, the CDR3 is TGCGCCAGCAGCCAAGCGGTTGCGGGCAATGAGCAGTTCTTC. It is translated as CASSQAVAGNEQFF.

This clone was seen more than once but under ten times. The chain uses TRBV6-5 and TRBJ1-5; D unclear. Germline CDR1 and CDR2: MNHEY and SVGAGI. The CDR3 loop spans 14 amino acids. V was clipped by 7 bases and J by 2 bases, with 12 bases between them. This chain's CDR3 is CASNRGSGNQPQHF. CDR3 bases: TGTGCCAGCAACAGAGGGTCGGGCAATCAGCCCCAGCATTTT.

The chain is built from TRBV19 and TRBJ2-1, with 7 positions matching TRBD1. Germline V gene lookup returns CDR1 LNHDA and CDR2 SQIVND (reference sequence). V lost 7 bases and J lost 1; bases outside the gene matches: 4. CDR3 length equals 14 residues. CDR3 region: CASTQGESYNEQFF. The CDR3 nucleotides read TGTGCCAGTACGCAGGGGGAATCCTACAATGAGCAGTTCTTC.

This chain joins TRBV4-1 and TRBJ1-2; no firm D call. The germline V gene encodes CDR1 MGHRA and CDR2 YSYEKL. V dropped 3 bases and J dropped 4 bases, with 9 bases sitting between them. The CDR3 has 13 amino acids. The CDR3 reads CASSHVGGYGYTF. DNA for the CDR3: TGCGCCAGCAGCCATGTTGGCGGCTATGGCTACACCTTC.

CDR3 region: CASSGRQGELTPLHF. The CDR3 coding sequence is TGTGCCAGCAGTGGAAGACAGGGAGAGTTAACACCCCTCCACTTT. The V call is TRBV11-2, the J call TRBJ1-6, with 7 bases aligning to TRBD1. The germline V gene has CDR1 SGHAT and CDR2 FQNNGV. The J segment lost 11 bases and the V segment lost 6 bases, leaving 13 bases of the junction unmatched. This CDR3 spans 15 amino acids.

This clone was seen repeatedly, ten times or more. This sequence joins TRBV2 and TRBJ1-5; D not resolved. CDR1 and CDR2 (germline): SNHLY, FYNNEI. The CDR3 has 13 residues. Trimming shortened V by 4 bases and J by 6 bases, and 10 bases separated the two germline ends. CDR3 bases: TGTGCCAGCAGTGCCGGGTGGAGTCAGCCCCAGCATTTT. This encodes CASSAGWSQPQHF. Based on the CDR3 plus reference TRBV2 and TRBJ1-5, the full variable domain is EPEVTQTPSHQVTQMGQEVILRCVPISNHLYFYWYRQILGQKVEFLVSFYNNEISEKSEIFDDQFSVERPDGSNFTLKIRSTKLEDSAMYFCASSAGWSQPQHFGDGTRLSIL.

The chain couples TRBV30 to TRBJ2-5, with D tentatively TRBD2 (6 bases). V dropped 3 bases and J dropped 2 bases, with 13 bases sitting between them. This CDR3 has 14 amino acids. In germline, CDR1 is GTSNPN, CDR2 SVGIG (reference sequence). CDR3 sequence: CAWSSGRGQETQYF. CDR3 DNA sequence: TGTGCCTGGAGCAGTGGCCGGGGGCAAGAGACCCAGTACTTC.

This clone has only one observation. The chain couples TRBV6-2 or TRBV6-3 to TRBJ1-4, with TRBD1 identical over 8 bases. The CDR3 loop spans 14 amino acids. V lost 2 bases, J lost 10 bases, and 6 bases stayed unmatched. Germline CDR1 is MNHEY and CDR2 is SVGEGT. The CDR3 DNA is TGTGCCAGCAGTTACGACCAGGGGGCTGGAAAACTGTTTTTT. It translates to CASSYDQGAGKLFF.

The DNA for the CDR3 is TGTGCCAGCATGGGGGGGCCGGGAAATGAGCAGTTCTTC. This codes for CASMGGPGNEQFF. The chain couples TRBV2 to TRBJ2-1, with a possible D match to TRBD2 (7 bases). Germline loops: CDR1 SNHLY, CDR2 FYNNEI. Between the trimmed V and J ends, which lost 7 bases and 7 bases, there was a span of 14 bases. The CDR3 totals 13 residues.

For the CDR3, the DNA is TGTGCCACCAGCAGAGATGTAGTTGGCAGCGCGAACACCGGGGAGCTGTTTTTT. Its protein product is CATSRDVVGSANTGELFF. This chain connects TRBV15 to TRBJ2-2; no reliable D call. Trimming left V 0 bases short and J 0 bases short, with 14 bases between. Germline lookup yields CDR1 LNHNV and CDR2 YYDKDF (reference sequence). The CDR3 spans 18 residues.

The CDR3 sequence: CASSQGAQADTQYF. CDR3 in DNA: TGTGCCAGCAGCCAGGGGGCGCAGGCAGATACGCAGTATTTT. The gene calls are TRBV3-1 (or the pseudogene TRBV3-2) and TRBJ2-3; a possible D gene is TRBD1 (6 bases). The CDR3 length is 14 residues. In germline, CDR1 is LGHDT, CDR2 YNNKEL (reference sequence). The V gene lost 3 bases and the J gene lost 4 bases, with 11 bases spanning the gap.

This chain links TRBV29-1 with TRBJ2-2; D might be TRBD1 (5 bases). Germline V gene data show CDR1 as SQVTM and CDR2 as ANQGSEA. This CDR3 has 14 amino acids. Trimming left V 6 bases short and J 1 base short, with 12 bases between. For the CDR3, the DNA is TGCAGCGTAGAACAGGTCTTGAACACCGGGGAGCTGTTTTTT. This encodes CSVEQVLNTGELFF.